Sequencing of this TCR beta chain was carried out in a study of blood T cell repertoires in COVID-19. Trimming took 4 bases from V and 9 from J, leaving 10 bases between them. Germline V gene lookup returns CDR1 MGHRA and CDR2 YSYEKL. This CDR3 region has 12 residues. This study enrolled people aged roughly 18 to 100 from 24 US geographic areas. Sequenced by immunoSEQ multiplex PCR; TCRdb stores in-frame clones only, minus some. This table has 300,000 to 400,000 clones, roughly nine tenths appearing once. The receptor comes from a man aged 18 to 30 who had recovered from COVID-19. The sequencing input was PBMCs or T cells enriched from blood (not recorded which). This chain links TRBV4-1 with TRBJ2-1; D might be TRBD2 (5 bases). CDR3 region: CASSREGTEQFF. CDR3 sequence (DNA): TGCGCCAGCAGCCGCGAGGGTACTGAGCAGTTCTTC.